A selection of T cell receptor beta chains follows, all from one sample in a study of brain T cells in children with intractable seizures. The protocol was immunoSEQ multiplex PCR, while the TCRdb copy is restricted to in-frame clones and leaves out a portion. In the table there are hundreds of thousands of clones, about 93% of which are singletons. This specimen was peripheral blood, taken roughly 5 months after surgery. The origin of the receptors is a boy under two years old with tuberous sclerosis and intractable seizures. Both conserved end residues are part of each CDR3. The order of the fields is V gene, clone size, D gene, J gene, CDR3 DNA, CDR3 protein. A D gene is named only where the DNA matches it firmly. Clone size is given for some rows only: seen once, a few or many times, or a class if the clone is expanded.

V: TRBV6-5
size: .
D: .
J: TRBJ2-7
DNA: TGTGCCAGCAGTTACTCTGAGGGACAACTTTACGAGCAGTACTTC
CDR3: CASSYSEGQLYEQYF

V: TRBV4-2
size: .
D: .
J: TRBJ2-5
DNA: TGTGCCAGCAGCCAAGGTGCAGATAGGCAGACCCAGTACTTC
CDR3: CASSQGADRQTQYF

V: TRBV24-1
size: .
D: .
J: TRBJ2-1
DNA: TGTGCCACCAGTGTCCGGGGAGAGAGTGAGCAGTTCTTC
CDR3: CATSVRGESEQFF

V: TRBV10-2
size: .
D: .
J: TRBJ1-5
DNA: TGCGCCAGCAGTGATAAGGGGAGATGGGTGAACAATCAGCCCCAGCATTTT
CDR3: CASSDKGRWVNNQPQHF

V: TRBV6-6
size: .
D: TRBD2
J: TRBJ2-1
DNA: TGTGCCAGCAGTTACGCACCCGGGACTAGCGATAATGAGCAGTTCTTC
CDR3: CASSYAPGTSDNEQFF

V: TRBV24-1
size: .
D: TRBD1
J: TRBJ1-1
DNA: TGTGCCACCAGCAGGACAGGGACGAACACTGAAGCTTTCTTT
CDR3: CATSRTGTNTEAFF

V: TRBV2
size: few
D: .
J: TRBJ2-5
DNA: TGTGCCAGCAGTGAGGTACAGCTCCAAGAGACCCAGTACTTC
CDR3: CASSEVQLQETQYF

V: TRBV7-6
size: .
D: TRBD2
J: TRBJ2-3
DNA: TGTGCCAGCAGCTTATCACTAGCGGGGGGTAGAGATACGCAGTATTTT
CDR3: CASSLSLAGGRDTQYF

V: TRBV20-1
size: .
D: .
J: TRBJ1-1
DNA: TGCAGTGCTATAGAGAACACTGAAGCTTTCTTT
CDR3: CSAIENTEAFF

V: TRBV5-1
size: once
D: .
J: TRBJ2-7
DNA: TGCGCCAGCAGCCCGAACGGGGGCGGAGAGCAGTACTTC
CDR3: CASSPNGGGEQYF

V: TRBV4-1
size: .
D: .
J: TRBJ2-4
DNA: TGCGCCAGCAGCCAAGAAGGAGGGTTCGTAGCCAAAAACATTCAGTACTTC
CDR3: CASSQEGGFVAKNIQYF

V: TRBV7-8
size: .
D: .
J: TRBJ2-3
DNA: TGTGCCAGCAGCTTAATGGGTTATCAGGGTCGGGCAGATACGCAGTATTTT
CDR3: CASSLMGYQGRADTQYF

V: TRBV2
size: .
D: .
J: TRBJ1-2
DNA: TGTGCCAGCAGTTATACGAACACCTTCTATGGCTACACCTTC
CDR3: CASSYTNTFYGYTF

V: TRBV3-1/TRBV3-2
size: .
D: .
J: TRBJ2-1
DNA: TGTGCCAGCAGCCCCCTCAACAATGAGCAGTTCTTC
CDR3: CASSPLNNEQFF

V: TRBV7-9
size: .
D: TRBD2
J: TRBJ2-3
DNA: TGTGCCAGCAGCCGGGAGGAGGCGGGACCCACAGATACGCAGTATTTT
CDR3: CASSREEAGPTDTQYF

V: TRBV9
size: .
D: .
J: TRBJ2-1
DNA: TGTGCCAGCAGCTACCACGGTGGGGGGAGCTCCTACAATGAGCAGTTCTTC
CDR3: CASSYHGGGSSYNEQFF

V: TRBV27
size: .
D: .
J: TRBJ2-3
DNA: TGTGCCAGCAGTTTATTAGGGCTTACAGATACGCAGTATTTT
CDR3: CASSLLGLTDTQYF

V: TRBV27
size: .
D: .
J: TRBJ1-1
DNA: TGTGCCAGCAGTCCTCAATTGAACACTGAAGCTTTCTTT
CDR3: CASSPQLNTEAFF

V: TRBV7-9
size: many
D: TRBD1
J: TRBJ2-7
DNA: TGTGCCAGCAGCCGCACAGGGGGCTACGAGCAGTACTTC
CDR3: CASSRTGGYEQYF

V: TRBV5-1
size: .
D: TRBD2
J: TRBJ2-1
DNA: TGCGCCAGCAGCGGGCTAGCGGGAGCCAATGAGCAGTTCTTC
CDR3: CASSGLAGANEQFF

V: TRBV11-1
size: .
D: TRBD1
J: TRBJ1-6
DNA: TGTGCCAGCAGCTTGGGGACAGGGGGTATCCCCCTCCACTTT
CDR3: CASSLGTGGIPLHF

V: TRBV14
size: .
D: .
J: TRBJ2-2
DNA: TGTGCCAGCAGCCAAGAGCTTACCGGGGAGCTGTTTTTT
CDR3: CASSQELTGELFF

V: TRBV7-5
size: .
D: .
J: TRBJ2-7
DNA: TGTGCCAGAAGCCCCCCCGGGCAGATGACCTACGAGCAGTACTTC
CDR3: CARSPPGQMTYEQYF

V: TRBV2
size: .
D: TRBD2
J: TRBJ2-7
DNA: TGTGCCAGCAGTACGGGACTAGCGGGGTTCTACGAGCAGTACTTC
CDR3: CASSTGLAGFYEQYF

V: TRBV27
size: .
D: .
J: TRBJ1-6
DNA: TGTGCCAGCAGTCCCCACTCAAGCTCCTATAATTCACCCCTCCACTTT
CDR3: CASSPHSSSYNSPLHF

V: TRBV10-3
size: .
D: .
J: TRBJ1-2
DNA: TGTGCCATCAGTGAGTCGTCCGGACTCCTCATCGGTGGCTACACCTTC
CDR3: CAISESSGLLIGGYTF

V: TRBV24-1
size: .
D: TRBD2
J: TRBJ2-1
DNA: TGTGCCACCACTACCGGGACTAGCGATGATGAGCAGTTCTTC
CDR3: CATTTGTSDDEQFF

V: TRBV2
size: .
D: .
J: TRBJ1-5
DNA: TGTGCCAGCAGTGAATCCGGCACGGATAGCAATCAGCCCCAGCATTTT
CDR3: CASSESGTDSNQPQHF

V: TRBV29-1
size: .
D: TRBD1
J: TRBJ2-3
DNA: TGCAGCGTTGAATCTCGGGACAGGGGATCAGATACGCAGTATTTT
CDR3: CSVESRDRGSDTQYF

V: TRBV13
size: .
D: .
J: TRBJ1-2
DNA: TGTGCCAGCAGCCCTGATTTGGGCGCTCCTAACTATGGCTACACCTTC
CDR3: CASSPDLGAPNYGYTF

V: TRBV2
size: .
D: .
J: TRBJ1-1
DNA: TGTGCCAGCACCGCCCTGAGACAGAACACTGAAGCTTTCTTT
CDR3: CASTALRQNTEAFF

V: TRBV9
size: .
D: TRBD2
J: TRBJ2-1
DNA: TGTGCCAGCAGCCCCCGGACTAGCGGGGAGCAGTTCTTC
CDR3: CASSPRTSGEQFF

V: TRBV7-9
size: .
D: .
J: TRBJ2-1
DNA: TGTGCCAGCAGCTCAGGACGGGGCAGGGGCACGGGTGAGCAGTTCTTC
CDR3: CASSSGRGRGTGEQFF

V: TRBV2
size: .
D: .
J: TRBJ1-2
DNA: TGTGCCAGCAGTGTTGGAAGGGACGGGAACTATGGCTACACCTTC
CDR3: CASSVGRDGNYGYTF

V: TRBV9
size: .
D: .
J: TRBJ1-2
DNA: TGTGCCAGCAGCGTAGGGACGGTCTCCGGCTACACCTTC
CDR3: CASSVGTVSGYTF

V: TRBV10-3
size: .
D: .
J: TRBJ2-3
DNA: TGTGCCATCAGTGATCGCCCCCCTAGCACAGATACGCAGTATTTT
CDR3: CAISDRPPSTDTQYF

V: TRBV19
size: .
D: TRBD1
J: TRBJ1-4
DNA: TGTGCCAGTACCACAGGGGGCAATGAAAAACTGTTTTTT
CDR3: CASTTGGNEKLFF

V: TRBV30
size: .
D: .
J: TRBJ1-5
DNA: TGTGCCTGGAGTGTAGGGGCGGTTAGCAATCAGCCCCAGCATTTT
CDR3: CAWSVGAVSNQPQHF

V: TRBV28
size: .
D: .
J: TRBJ1-4
DNA: TGTGCCAGCACCTTAGGACGGAGGGATGGTGAAAAACTGTTTTTT
CDR3: CASTLGRRDGEKLFF

V: TRBV5-1
size: .
D: TRBD1
J: TRBJ2-5
DNA: TGCGCCAGCAGCTCGGGACAGGGCGAGACCCAGTACTTC
CDR3: CASSSGQGETQYF

V: TRBV7-9
size: .
D: .
J: TRBJ2-5
DNA: TGTGCCAGCAGCCAGGGACACCAAGAGACCCAGTACTTC
CDR3: CASSQGHQETQYF

V: TRBV10-3
size: .
D: .
J: TRBJ2-7
DNA: TGTGCCATCAGTGAGGCGGCAGGGATAAACTACGAGCAGTACTTC
CDR3: CAISEAAGINYEQYF

V: TRBV12-3/TRBV12-4
size: .
D: .
J: TRBJ2-3
DNA: TGTGCCAGCAGTTTAAGGTTAGATACGCAGTATTTT
CDR3: CASSLRLDTQYF